Listed below are T cell receptor beta chains from one sample, sequenced in a study of beta chain features in type 1 diabetes. TCRdb keeps only in-frame clones here, not all; method: immunoSEQ multiplex PCR. This sample yields 160,000 or so clones, of which roughly 9% are seen a single time; 0.65% to 0.9% belongs to the top ten. The sample taken for sequencing was central memory CD4+ T cells from blood. The receptor source for this set is a woman between 25 and 40 years old with type 1 diabetes. Both conserved end residues are part of each CDR3. Fields, in order: J gene, V gene, CDR3 protein.

TRBJ2-5 TRBV7-6 CASSISGSALKTQYF
TRBJ1-2 TRBV5-1 CASKDDPSNGYTF
TRBJ1-5 TRBV18 CASSLDRANQPQHF
TRBJ2-7 TRBV7-3 CASSSTSGSHEQYF
TRBJ2-1 TRBV5-4 CASSRTADNEQFF
TRBJ2-3 TRBV29-1 CSVTGPAGTDTQYF
TRBJ1-2 TRBV7-3 CASSQTGVDGYTF
TRBJ2-7 TRBV6-5 CASSPGTSRYEQYF
TRBJ1-2 TRBV20-1 CSARERYGYTF
TRBJ1-1 TRBV5-1 CASSQNRGTEAFF
TRBJ1-2 TRBV7-2 CASSPWRQINYGYTF
TRBJ2-3 TRBV6-6 CASSYQGGTQYF
TRBJ1-5 TRBV19 CASSMRSGRGQPQHF
TRBJ2-7 TRBV5-1 CASRNRPGSGEQYF
TRBJ1-1 TRBV7-9 CASSLDVLGGFF
TRBJ1-2 TRBV7-9 CASSLQGDVLGYTF
TRBJ2-2 TRBV25-1 CASSEYSTTGELFF
TRBJ2-7 TRBV7-3 CASSLSLAGVHEQYF
TRBJ1-3 TRBV9 CASSPESSGNTIYF
TRBJ2-1 TRBV7-8 CASSLTSGATYNEQFF
TRBJ1-5 TRBV6-1 CASSVRTGGNQPQHF
TRBJ1-5 TRBV28 CASSLGTGWNQPQHF
TRBJ2-7 TRBV5-4 CASSRNPGLGTYEQYF
TRBJ2-3 TRBV11-3 CASSYWGGGADTQYF
TRBJ2-1 TRBV5-1 CASSLGGRSYNEQFF
TRBJ2-7 TRBV14 CASSRRGSYEQYF
TRBJ2-2 TRBV2 CASSEGLANTGELFF
TRBJ1-4 TRBV15 CATKRGQNEKLFF
TRBJ1-1 TRBV7-6 CASSPRSNTEAFF
TRBJ1-2 TRBV4-1 CASSQPPPGQSYGYTF
TRBJ2-7 TRBV19 CASSTQGQGYEQYF
TRBJ2-7 TRBV19 CASTDRDEQYF
TRBJ2-7 TRBV10-3 CAISEGKGAVPHEQYF
TRBJ2-1 TRBV7-9 CASSARTSGVYNEQFF
TRBJ1-2 TRBV30 CAWSRTGIYGYTF
TRBJ2-3 TRBV7-2 CASSFGSANRADTQYF
TRBJ2-5 TRBV16 CASSQSGLAGAHREQYF